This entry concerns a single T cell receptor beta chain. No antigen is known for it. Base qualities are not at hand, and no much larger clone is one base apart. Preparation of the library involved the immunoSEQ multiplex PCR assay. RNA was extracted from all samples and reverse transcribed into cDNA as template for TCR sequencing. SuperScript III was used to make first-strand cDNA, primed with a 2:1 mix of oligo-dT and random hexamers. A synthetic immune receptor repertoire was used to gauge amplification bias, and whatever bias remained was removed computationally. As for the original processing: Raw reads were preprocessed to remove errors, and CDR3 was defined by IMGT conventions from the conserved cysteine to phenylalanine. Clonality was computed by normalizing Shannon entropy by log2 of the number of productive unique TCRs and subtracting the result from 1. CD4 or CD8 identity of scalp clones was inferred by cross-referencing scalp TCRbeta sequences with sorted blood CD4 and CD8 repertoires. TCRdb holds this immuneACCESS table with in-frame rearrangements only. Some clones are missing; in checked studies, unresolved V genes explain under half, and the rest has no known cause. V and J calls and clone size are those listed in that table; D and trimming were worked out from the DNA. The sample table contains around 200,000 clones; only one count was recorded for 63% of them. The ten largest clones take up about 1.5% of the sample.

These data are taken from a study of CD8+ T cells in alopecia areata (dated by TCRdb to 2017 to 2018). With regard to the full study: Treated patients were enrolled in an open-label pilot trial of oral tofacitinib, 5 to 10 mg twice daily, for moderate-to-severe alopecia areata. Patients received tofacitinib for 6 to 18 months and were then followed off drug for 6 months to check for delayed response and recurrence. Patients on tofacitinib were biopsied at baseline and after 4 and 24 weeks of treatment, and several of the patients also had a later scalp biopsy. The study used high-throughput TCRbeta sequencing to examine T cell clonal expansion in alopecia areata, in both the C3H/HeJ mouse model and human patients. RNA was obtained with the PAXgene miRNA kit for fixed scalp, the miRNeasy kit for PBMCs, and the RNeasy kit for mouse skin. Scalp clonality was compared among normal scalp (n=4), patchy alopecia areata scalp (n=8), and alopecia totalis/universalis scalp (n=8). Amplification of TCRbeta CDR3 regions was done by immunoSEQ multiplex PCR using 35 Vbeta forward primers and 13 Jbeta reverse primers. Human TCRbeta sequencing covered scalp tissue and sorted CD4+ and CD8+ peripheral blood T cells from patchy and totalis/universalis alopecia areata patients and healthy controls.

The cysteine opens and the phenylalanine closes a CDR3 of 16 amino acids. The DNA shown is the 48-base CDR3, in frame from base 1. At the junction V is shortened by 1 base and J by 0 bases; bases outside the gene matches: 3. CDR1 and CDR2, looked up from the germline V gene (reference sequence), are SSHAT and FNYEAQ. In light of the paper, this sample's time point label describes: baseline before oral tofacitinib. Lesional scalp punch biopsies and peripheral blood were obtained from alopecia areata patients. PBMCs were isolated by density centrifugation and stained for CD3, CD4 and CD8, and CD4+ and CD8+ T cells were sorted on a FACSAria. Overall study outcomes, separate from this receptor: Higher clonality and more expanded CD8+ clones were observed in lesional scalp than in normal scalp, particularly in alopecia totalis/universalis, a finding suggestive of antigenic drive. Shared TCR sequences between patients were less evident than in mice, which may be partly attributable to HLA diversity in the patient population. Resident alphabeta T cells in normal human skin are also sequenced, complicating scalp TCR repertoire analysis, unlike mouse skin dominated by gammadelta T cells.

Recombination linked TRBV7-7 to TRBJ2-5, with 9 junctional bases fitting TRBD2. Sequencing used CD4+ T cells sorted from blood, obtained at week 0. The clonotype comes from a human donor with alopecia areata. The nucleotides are TGTGCCAGCAGCTTAGGTAGCGGGGGCAACCAAGAGACCCAGTACTTC. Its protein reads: CASSLGSGGNQETQYF.